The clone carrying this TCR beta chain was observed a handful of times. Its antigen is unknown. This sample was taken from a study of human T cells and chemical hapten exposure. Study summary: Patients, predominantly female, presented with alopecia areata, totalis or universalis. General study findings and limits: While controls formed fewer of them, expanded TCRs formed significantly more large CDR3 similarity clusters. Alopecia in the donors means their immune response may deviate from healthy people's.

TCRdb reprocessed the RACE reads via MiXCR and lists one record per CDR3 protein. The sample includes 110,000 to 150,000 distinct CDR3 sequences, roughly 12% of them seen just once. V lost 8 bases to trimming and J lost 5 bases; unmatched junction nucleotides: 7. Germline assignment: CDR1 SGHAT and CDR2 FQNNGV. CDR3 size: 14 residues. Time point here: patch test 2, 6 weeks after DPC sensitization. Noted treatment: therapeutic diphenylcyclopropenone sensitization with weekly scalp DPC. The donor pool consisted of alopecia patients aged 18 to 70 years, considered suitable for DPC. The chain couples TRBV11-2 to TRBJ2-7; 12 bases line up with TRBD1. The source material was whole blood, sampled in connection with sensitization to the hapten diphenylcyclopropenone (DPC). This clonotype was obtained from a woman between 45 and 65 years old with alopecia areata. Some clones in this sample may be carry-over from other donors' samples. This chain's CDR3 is CASGGTGGRNEQYF. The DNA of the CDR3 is TGTGCCAGCGGGGGGACAGGGGGCAGGAACGAGCAGTACTTC.